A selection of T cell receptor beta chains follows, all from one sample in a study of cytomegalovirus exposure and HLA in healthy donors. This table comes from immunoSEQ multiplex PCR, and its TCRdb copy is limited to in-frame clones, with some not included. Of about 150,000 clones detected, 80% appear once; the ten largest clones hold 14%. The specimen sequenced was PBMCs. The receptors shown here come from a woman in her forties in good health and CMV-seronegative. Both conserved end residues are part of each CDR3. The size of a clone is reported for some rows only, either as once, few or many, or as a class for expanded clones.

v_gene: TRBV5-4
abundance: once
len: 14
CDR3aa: CASSPGGTNSPLHF

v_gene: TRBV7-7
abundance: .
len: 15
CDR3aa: CASSLGTGLNEKLFF

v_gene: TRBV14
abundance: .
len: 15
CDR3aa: CASSQGDSPLEPQHF

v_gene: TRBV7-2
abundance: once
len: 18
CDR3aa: CASSPRRERGLQWETQYF

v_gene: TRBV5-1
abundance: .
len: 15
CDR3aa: CASRIAGGPPDTQYF

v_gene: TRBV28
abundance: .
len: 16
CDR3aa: CASSPYPSGGIGEQYF

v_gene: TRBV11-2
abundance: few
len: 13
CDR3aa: CASRGDGRDGYTF

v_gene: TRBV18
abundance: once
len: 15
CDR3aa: CASSPSGNSGNTIYF

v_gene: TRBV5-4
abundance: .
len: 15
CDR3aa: CASSSGLAGPYEQYF

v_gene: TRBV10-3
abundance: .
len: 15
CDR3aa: CAIRGQGTGANVLTF

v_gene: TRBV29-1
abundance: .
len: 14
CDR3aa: CSVEKGGPNYGYTF

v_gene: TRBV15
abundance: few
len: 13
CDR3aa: CATSRDIDYGYTF

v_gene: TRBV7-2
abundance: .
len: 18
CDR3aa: CASSLRESPAISYNEQFF

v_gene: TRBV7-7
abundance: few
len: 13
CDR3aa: CASSLPGLETQYF

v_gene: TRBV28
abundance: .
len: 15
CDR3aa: CASSSPGGAKNIQYF

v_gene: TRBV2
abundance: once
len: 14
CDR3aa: CASSEPGAYNEQFF

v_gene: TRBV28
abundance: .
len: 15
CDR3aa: CASSADIFMNTEAFF

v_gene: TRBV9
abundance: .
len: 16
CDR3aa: CASSATSGGFGEKLFF

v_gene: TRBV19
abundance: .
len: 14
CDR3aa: CADKRAPPYNEQFF

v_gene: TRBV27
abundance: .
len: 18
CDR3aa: CASRRYVETSGGFNSQYF

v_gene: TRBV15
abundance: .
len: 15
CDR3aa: CATSRDFLRLETQYF

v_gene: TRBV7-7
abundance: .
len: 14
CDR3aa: CASSPSTGPGELFF

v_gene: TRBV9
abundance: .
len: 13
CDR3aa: CASRAGAINEQFF